This TCR beta chain was found in a study of shared clonotypes between healthy human individuals. Background on the study: Samples came from a couple of female and a few male donors aged 18 to 49.

In the naive CD8 group, cells lacked CD45RO and were positively selected for CCR7, so terminally differentiated effector memory CD45RA+ cells were left out. Once extracted for a subset, genomic DNA was divided evenly among several immunoSEQ plates. Original processing methods: ImmunoSEQ junction-only sequences lacked quality scores, so their filtering differed. Libraries were prepared by immunoSEQ multiplex PCR; TCRdb keeps only in-frame clonotypes and omits some of them. Clone size and V and J calls were adopted from that table, with D and trimming inferred from the DNA. The sample contains about 610,000 clones, roughly 95% of which appear only once. Germline CDR1 reads LNHDA; CDR2 reads SQIVND (reference sequence). This CDR3 is built from 17 residues. V lost 1 base, J lost 0 bases, and 13 bases lay in between.

This clonotype was obtained from a woman aged 30 to 39 in good health. The chain joins TRBV19 to TRBJ1-5; D possibly corresponds to TRBD1 (5 bases). Sequencing was done on a sample of naive CD8+ T cells sorted from blood. CDR3 nucleotide sequence: TGTGCCAGTAGTATAGGGGGGAGGGCGGATAGCAATCAGCCCCAGCATTTT. Amino acids: CASSIGGRADSNQPQHF.